Listed here is a single T cell receptor (beta chain). Its target is not known. Per the original data handling: Productive clonotypes were detectable down to 2.59 x 10-5 frequency. Only in-frame clones appear in the TCRdb table, and some are missing; sequencing was by immunoSEQ multiplex PCR. That table gives V, J and clone size, and the DNA gave D and trimming. The sample lists about 26,000 clones, over 70% occurring once. The sample is drawn from a study of STAT5B mutations in CD4+ large granular lymphocyte leukemia. General observations from the study: No patients shared main leukemic clonotypes, though less than 30% appeared at low frequency elsewhere. Data were not HLA-matched across samples.

Trimming took 4 bases from V and 1 from J, leaving 9 bases between them. Germline values: CDR1 SGHNT, CDR2 YYREEE (reference sequence). The CDR3 consists of 13 residues. The sequencing input was CD4+ T cells from blood buffy coats. The rearrangement links TRBV5-4 to TRBJ2-7; TRBD1 is a possible D gene (6 bases). The source of this sequence is a human donor in good health. CDR3 region: CASSLTGSYEQYF. The CDR3 DNA reads TGTGCCAGCAGCCTTACAGGGTCCTACGAGCAGTACTTC.